This TCR beta chain is drawn from a study of somatic mutations in cytotoxic T cells in rheumatoid arthritis. Study as a whole: Flow cytometric sorting isolated some V beta antibody-stained T-cell populations at nearly 100% purity, and among them were V beta1+ cells that underwent TCRB sequencing.

Method: immunoSEQ multiplex PCR; TCRdb's copy keeps in-frame clones and lacks some. The data show about 9,600 clones, 85% seen once. V was shortened by 4 bases and J by 0 bases, with 10 bases between the two germline ends. The CDR3 is 16 residues long. Looked up from germline, CDR1 is SEHNR and CDR2 is FQNEAQ (reference sequence). The specimen sequenced was CD8+ T cells sorted from blood. The chain recombines TRBV7-9 with TRBJ1-6; weak D call: TRBD1 (5 bases). The TCR originated in an adult with rheumatoid arthritis. The CDR3 DNA reads as TGTGCCAGCAGCTCCGAGGGGAACTCCTATAATTCACCCCTCCACTTT. The encoded protein is CASSSEGNSYNSPLHF.